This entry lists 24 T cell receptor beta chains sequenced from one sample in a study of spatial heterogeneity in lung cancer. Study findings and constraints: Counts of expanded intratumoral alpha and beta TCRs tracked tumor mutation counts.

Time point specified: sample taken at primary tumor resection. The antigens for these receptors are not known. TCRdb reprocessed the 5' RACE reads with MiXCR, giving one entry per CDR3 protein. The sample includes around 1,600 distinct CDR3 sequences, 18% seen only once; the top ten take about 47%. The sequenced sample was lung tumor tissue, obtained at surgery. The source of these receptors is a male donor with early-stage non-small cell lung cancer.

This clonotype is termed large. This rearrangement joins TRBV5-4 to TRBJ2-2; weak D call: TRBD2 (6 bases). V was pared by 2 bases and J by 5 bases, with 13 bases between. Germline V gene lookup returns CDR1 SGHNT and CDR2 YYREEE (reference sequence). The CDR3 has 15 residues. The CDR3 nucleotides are TGTGCCAGCAGCTTAGGAGGGAGTGGGACCGGGGAGCTGTTTTTT. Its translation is CASSLGGSGTGELFF.

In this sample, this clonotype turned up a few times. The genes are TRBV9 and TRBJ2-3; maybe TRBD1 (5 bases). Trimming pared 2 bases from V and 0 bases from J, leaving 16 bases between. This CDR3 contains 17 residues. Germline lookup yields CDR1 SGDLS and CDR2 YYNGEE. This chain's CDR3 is CASSVPKSQGSTDTQYF. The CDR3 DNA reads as TGTGCCAGCAGCGTCCCTAAGAGTCAGGGAAGCACAGATACGCAGTATTTT. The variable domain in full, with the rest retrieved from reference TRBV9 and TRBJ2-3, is DSGVTQTPKHLITATGQRVTLRCSPRSGDLSVYWYQQSLDQGLQFLIQYYNGEERAKGNILERFSAQQFPDLHSELNLSSLELGDSALYFCASSVPKSQGSTDTQYFGPGTRLTVL.

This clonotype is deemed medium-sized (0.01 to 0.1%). In DNA, the CDR3 is TGCAGCGTAACGGACAGATTAAGGGGAACTCTGTTTTTT. Residues: CSVTDRLRGTLFF. The gene calls are TRBV29-1 and TRBJ1-4; weak D call: TRBD1 (6 bases). Between the trimmed V and J ends, which lost 6 bases and 14 bases, there was a span of 22 bases. Germline values: CDR1 SQVTM, CDR2 ANQGSEA. CDR3 size: 13 residues. The variable domain in full, with the rest retrieved from reference TRBV29-1 and TRBJ1-4, is SAVISQKPSRDICQRGTSLTIQCQVDSQVTMMFWYRQQPGQSLTLIATANQGSEATYESGFVIDKFPISRPNLTFSTLTVSNMSPEDSSIYLCSVTDRLRGTLFFGSGTQLSVL.

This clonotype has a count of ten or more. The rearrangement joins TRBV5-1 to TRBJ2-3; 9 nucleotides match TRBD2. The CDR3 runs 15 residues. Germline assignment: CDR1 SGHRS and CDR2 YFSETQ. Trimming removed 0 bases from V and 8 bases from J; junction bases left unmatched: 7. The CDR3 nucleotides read TGCGCCAGCAGCTTGGGACTAGCGGAGGGGGGTACGCAGTATTTT. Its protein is CASSLGLAEGGTQYF. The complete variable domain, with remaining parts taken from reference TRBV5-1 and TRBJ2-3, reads KAGVTQTPRYLIKTRGQQVTLSCSPISGHRSVSWYQQTPGQGLQFLFEYFSETQRNKGNFPGRFSGRQFSNSRSEMNVSTLELGDSALYLCASSLGLAEGGTQYFGPGTRLTVL.

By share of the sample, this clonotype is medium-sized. CDR3 DNA sequence: TGCGCCAGCAGCTTGGAGTCCATCGGGGGCAACACTGAAGCTTTCTTT. Its protein is CASSLESIGGNTEAFF. This chain connects TRBV5-1 to TRBJ1-1; D is perhaps TRBD1 (6 bases). Per the germline V gene, CDR1 is SGHRS and CDR2 is YFSETQ. This CDR3 is built from 16 residues. The ends were cut back, 0 bases at V and 2 bases at J, with 14 bases in the middle.

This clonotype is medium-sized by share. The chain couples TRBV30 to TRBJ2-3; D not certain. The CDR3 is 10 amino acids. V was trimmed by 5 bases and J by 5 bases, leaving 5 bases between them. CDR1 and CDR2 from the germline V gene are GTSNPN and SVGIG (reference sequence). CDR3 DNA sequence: TGTGCCTGGGATGGAGATACGCAGTATTTT. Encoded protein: CAWDGDTQYF.

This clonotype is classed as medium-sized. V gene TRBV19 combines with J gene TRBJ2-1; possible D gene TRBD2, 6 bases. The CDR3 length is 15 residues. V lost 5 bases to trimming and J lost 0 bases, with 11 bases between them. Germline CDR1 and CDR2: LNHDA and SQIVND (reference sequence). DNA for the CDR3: TGTGCCAGTAGTCGGGACGGGAGCTCCTACAATGAGCAGTTCTTC. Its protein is CASSRDGSSYNEQFF.

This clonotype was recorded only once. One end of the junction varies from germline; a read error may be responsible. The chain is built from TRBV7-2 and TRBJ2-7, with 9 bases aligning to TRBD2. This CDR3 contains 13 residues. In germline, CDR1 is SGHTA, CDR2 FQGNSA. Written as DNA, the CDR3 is TGTGCCAGCAGCCCTCGCGGGGGGGATGATCAGTATTTC. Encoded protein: CASSPRGGDDQYF. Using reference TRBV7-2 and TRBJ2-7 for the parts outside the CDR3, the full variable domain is GAGVSQSPSNKVTEKGKDVELRCDPISGHTALYWYRQSLGQGLEFLIYFQGNSAPDKSGLPSDRFSAERTGGSVSTLTIQRTQQEDSAVYLCASSPRGGDDQYFGPGTRLTVT.

The DNA of the CDR3 is TGTGCCAGCAGCCATCGTAAACAGGGCAGAGATAATTCACCCCTCCACTTT. It yields the protein CASSHRKQGRDNSPLHF. The V call is TRBV6-4, the J call TRBJ1-6; D possibly corresponds to TRBD1 (6 bases). Germline values: CDR1 MRHNA, CDR2 SNTAGT. The V end was cut by 6 bases, the J end by 5 bases, with 20 bases between. This CDR3 is built from 17 residues.

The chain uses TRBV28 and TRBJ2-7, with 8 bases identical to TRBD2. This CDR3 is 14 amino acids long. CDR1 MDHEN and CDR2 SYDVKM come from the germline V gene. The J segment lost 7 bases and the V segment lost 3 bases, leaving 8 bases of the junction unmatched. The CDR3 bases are TGTGCCAGCAGTTTCGGGGGGGCCCCACGAGAGCAGTACTTC. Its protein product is CASSFGGAPREQYF.

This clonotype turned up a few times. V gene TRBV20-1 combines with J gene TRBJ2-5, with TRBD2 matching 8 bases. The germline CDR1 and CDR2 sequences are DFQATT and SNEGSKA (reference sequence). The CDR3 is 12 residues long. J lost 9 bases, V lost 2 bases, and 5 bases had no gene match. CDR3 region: CSARRGLGAQYF. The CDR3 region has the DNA TGCAGTGCTAGAAGGGGACTAGGGGCCCAGTACTTC.

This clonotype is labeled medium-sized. The CDR3 here is CASSLARPGDTGELFF. CDR3 DNA sequence: TGTGCCAGCAGCTTAGCGAGGCCGGGAGACACCGGGGAGCTGTTTTTT. This chain connects TRBV7-8 to TRBJ2-2; tentatively, D is TRBD2 (6 bases). Germline V gene lookup returns CDR1 SGHVS and CDR2 FQNEAQ. V shed 0 bases and J shed 3 bases, with 11 bases lying between them. The CDR3 is 16 residues long. Variable domain in full (rest from reference TRBV7-8 and TRBJ2-2): GAGVSQSPRYKVAKRGQDVALRCDPISGHVSLFWYQQALGQGPEFLTYFQNEAQLDKSGLPSDRFFAERPEGSVSTLKIQRTQQEDSAVYLCASSLARPGDTGELFFGEGSRLTVL.

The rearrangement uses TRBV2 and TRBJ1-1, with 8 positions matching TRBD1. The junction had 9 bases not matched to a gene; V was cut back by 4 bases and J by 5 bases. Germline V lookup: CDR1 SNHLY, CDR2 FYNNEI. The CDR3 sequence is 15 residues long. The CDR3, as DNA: TGTGCCAGCAGTGCCGAGGGACAGGAGTGGACTGAAGCTTTCTTT. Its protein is CASSAEGQEWTEAFF.

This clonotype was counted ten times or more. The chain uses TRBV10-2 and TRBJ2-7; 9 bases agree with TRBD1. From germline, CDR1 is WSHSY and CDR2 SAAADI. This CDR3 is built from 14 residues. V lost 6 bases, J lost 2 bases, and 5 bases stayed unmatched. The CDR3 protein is CASSAGTGTYEQYF. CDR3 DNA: TGCGCCAGCAGCGCGGGGACAGGGACCTACGAGCAGTACTTC.

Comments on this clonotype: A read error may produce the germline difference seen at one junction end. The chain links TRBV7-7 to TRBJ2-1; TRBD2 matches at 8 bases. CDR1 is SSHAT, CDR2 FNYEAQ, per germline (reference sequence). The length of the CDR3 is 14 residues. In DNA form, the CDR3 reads TGTGCTAGCAGCTTAGCCCCCCGGGGGGGGGAGCAGTTCTTC. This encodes CASSLAPRGGEQFF.

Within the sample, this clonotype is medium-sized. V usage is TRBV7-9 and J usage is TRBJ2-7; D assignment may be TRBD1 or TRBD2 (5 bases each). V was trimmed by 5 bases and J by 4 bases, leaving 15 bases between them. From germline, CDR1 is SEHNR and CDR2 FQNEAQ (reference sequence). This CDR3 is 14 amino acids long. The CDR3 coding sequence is TGTGCCAGCAGCCCGGGACCGTCTCCTTACGAGCAGTACTTC. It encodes CASSPGPSPYEQYF.

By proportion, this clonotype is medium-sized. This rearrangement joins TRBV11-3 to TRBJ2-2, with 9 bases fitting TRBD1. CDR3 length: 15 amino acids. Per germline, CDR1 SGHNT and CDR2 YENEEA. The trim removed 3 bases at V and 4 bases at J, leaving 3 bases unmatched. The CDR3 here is CASSFGDRATGELFF. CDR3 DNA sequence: TGTGCCAGCAGCTTCGGGGACAGGGCCACCGGGGAGCTGTTTTTT.

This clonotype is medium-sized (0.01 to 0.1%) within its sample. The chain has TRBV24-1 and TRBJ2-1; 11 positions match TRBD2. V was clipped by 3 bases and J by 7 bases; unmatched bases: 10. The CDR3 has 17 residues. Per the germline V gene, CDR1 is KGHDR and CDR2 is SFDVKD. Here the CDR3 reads CATSDPSFSGRGNEQFF. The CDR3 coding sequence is TGTGCCACCAGTGATCCGAGCTTTAGCGGGAGGGGGAATGAGCAGTTCTTC.

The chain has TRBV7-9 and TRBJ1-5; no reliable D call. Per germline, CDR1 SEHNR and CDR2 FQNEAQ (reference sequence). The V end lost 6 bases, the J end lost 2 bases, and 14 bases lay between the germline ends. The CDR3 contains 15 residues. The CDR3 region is CASSDARSGNQPQHF. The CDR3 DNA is TGTGCCAGCAGTGATGCTCGAAGTGGCAATCAGCCCCAGCATTTT.

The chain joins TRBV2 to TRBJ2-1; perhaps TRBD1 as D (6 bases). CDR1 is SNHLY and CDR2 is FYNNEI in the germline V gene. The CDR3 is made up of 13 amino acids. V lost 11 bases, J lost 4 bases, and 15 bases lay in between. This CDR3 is CAVIGQIYNEQFF. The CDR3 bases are TGTGCCGTAATAGGACAGATTTACAATGAGCAGTTCTTC.

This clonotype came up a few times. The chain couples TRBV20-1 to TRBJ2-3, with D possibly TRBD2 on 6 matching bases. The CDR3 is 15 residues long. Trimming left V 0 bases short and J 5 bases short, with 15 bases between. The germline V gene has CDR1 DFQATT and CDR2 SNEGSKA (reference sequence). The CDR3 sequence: CSARDGGLTGDTQYF. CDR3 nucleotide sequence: TGCAGTGCTAGAGATGGAGGACTAACAGGAGATACGCAGTATTTT.

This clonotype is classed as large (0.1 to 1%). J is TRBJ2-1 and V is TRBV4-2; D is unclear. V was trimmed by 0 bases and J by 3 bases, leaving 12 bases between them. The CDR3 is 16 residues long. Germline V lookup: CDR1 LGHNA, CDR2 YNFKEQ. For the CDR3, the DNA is TGTGCCAGCAGCCAAGATAACCCCTACTACTACAATGAGCAGTTCTTC. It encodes CASSQDNPYYYNEQFF.

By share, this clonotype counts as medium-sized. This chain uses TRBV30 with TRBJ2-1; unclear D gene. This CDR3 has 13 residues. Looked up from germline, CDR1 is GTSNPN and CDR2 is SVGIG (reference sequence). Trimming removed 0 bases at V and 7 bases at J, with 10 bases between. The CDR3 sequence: CAWSVRPSNEQFF. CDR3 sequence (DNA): TGTGCCTGGAGTGTAAGGCCATCGAATGAGCAGTTCTTC.

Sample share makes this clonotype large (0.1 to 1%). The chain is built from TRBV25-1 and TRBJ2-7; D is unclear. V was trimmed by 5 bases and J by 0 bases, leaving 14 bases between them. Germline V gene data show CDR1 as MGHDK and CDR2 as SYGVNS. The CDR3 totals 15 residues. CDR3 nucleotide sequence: TGTGCCAGCAGTACGAGGACCGGTCTCTCCTACGAGCAGTACTTC. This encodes CASSTRTGLSYEQYF.